The clone carrying this TCR beta chain was seen a few times. What it binds is not known. These data come from a study of T cell repertoires in aging, cancer and after chemotherapy. Regarding the study as a whole: In healthy donors, age-related TCR diversity loss mainly reflected lost richness.

Germline loops: CDR1 SGHNT, CDR2 YYREEE (reference sequence). This CDR3 comprises 15 residues. V was trimmed by 2 bases and J by 2 bases, leaving 11 bases between them. The template was genomic DNA from peripheral blood, not RNA. TRB rearrangements spanning V, D and J were amplified using mixed TRB-A/B primers. Each CDR3 protein gets one entry after TCRdb re-called the multiplex PCR reads with MiXCR. This sample yields about 9,200 distinct CDR3 sequences, of which 33% are seen a single time; around 2.8% belongs to the top ten. The sample was blood. The V call is TRBV5-4, the J call TRBJ2-1; a possible D gene is TRBD1 (6 bases). The TCR sequence derives from a human donor in good health. The CDR3 sequence is CASSLQGLAYNEQFF. Written as DNA, the CDR3 is TGTGCCAGCAGCTTACAGGGATTAGCCTACAATGAGCAGTTCTTC.